A selection of T cell receptor beta chains follows, all from one sample in a study of T cells in Graves' hyperthyroidism and ophthalmopathy. Using its own MiXCR run on the multiplex PCR reads, TCRdb lists one record per CDR3 protein. Of around 400,000 distinct CDR3 sequences listed, about 15% are singletons. The sequenced sample was blood. All receptors derive from a young woman with Graves' hyperthyroidism that later progressed to Graves' ophthalmopathy. The CDR3 runs from the conserved cysteine through the conserved F or W. The D gene is left open where the match is weak. Only some rows state a clone size, as once, few, many or a class for expanded clones.

clone_size	v_call	d_call	j_call	cdr3_aa	cdr3_nt
many	TRBV18	TRBD1	TRBJ1-2	CASSPGQGISGYTF	TGTGCCAGCTCACCTGGACAGGGAATTTCTGGCTACACCTTC
NA	TRBV6-1	NA	TRBJ2-1	CASSPYVNNEQFF	TGTGCCAGCAGCCCCTATGTAAACAATGAGCAGTTCTTC
many	TRBV28	NA	TRBJ2-1	CASSLYPTTAQFF	TGTGCCAGCAGTTTATACCCGACTACCGCCCAGTTCTTC
many	TRBV6-2/TRBV6-3	TRBD1	TRBJ2-3	CASRPDRELADTQYF	TGTGCCAGCAGACCCGACAGGGAGTTAGCAGATACGCAGTATTTT
NA	TRBV28	TRBD1	TRBJ1-3	CASSFRPGQGTSGNTIYF	TGTGCCAGCAGTTTCCGCCCCGGACAGGGAACCTCTGGAAACACCATATATTTT
few	TRBV30	NA	TRBJ2-2	CAWMGGELFF	TGTGCCTGGATGGGGGGGGAGCTGTTTTTT
many	TRBV7-2	NA	TRBJ1-2	CASSQGRDKYYGYTF	TGTGCCAGCAGCCAAGGGAGGGACAAATACTATGGCTACACCTTC
many	TRBV6-1	TRBD1	TRBJ2-6	CASSGQGSLSGANVLTF	TGTGCCAGCAGTGGACAGGGAAGCCTCTCTGGGGCCAACGTCCTGACTTTC
few	TRBV9	NA	TRBJ2-1	CASRAGRDNEQFF	TGTGCCAGCAGGGCCGGGCGGGACAATGAGCAGTTCTTC
few	TRBV20-1	NA	TRBJ1-1	CSARGTRYQQNTEAFF	TGCAGTGCTAGAGGGACTAGGTACCAGCAGAACACTGAAGCTTTCTTT
few	TRBV6-5	NA	TRBJ1-6	CASSYSMRSPLHF	TGTGCCAGCAGTTACTCAATGCGTTCACCCCTCCACTTT
few	TRBV7-9	NA	TRBJ2-1	CASSLATSINEQFF	TGTGCCAGCAGCTTAGCTACTAGCATTAATGAGCAGTTCTTC
many	TRBV6-2/TRBV6-3	NA	TRBJ1-2	CASSMTVNYGYTF	TGTGCCAGCAGTATGACAGTGAACTATGGCTACACCTTC
many	TRBV6-1	TRBD2	TRBJ2-7	CASSKTSGSSYEQYF	TGTGCCAGCAGTAAGACTAGCGGTAGCTCCTACGAGCAGTACTTC
NA	TRBV11-3	NA	TRBJ2-1	CASSRLGGPNNEQFF	TGTGCCAGCAGCCGCCTAGGAGGGCCTAACAATGAGCAGTTCTTC
many	TRBV24-1	TRBD2	TRBJ2-1	CATSDSPLAGVSNEQFF	TGTGCCACCAGTGATTCCCCACTAGCGGGAGTTTCCAATGAGCAGTTCTTC
NA	TRBV6-1	TRBD2	TRBJ2-1	CASSYVWTSGIGEQFF	TGTGCCAGCAGTTATGTTTGGACTAGCGGGATAGGTGAGCAGTTCTTC
NA	TRBV5-6	TRBD1	TRBJ2-1	CASSGGTGRRLVNEQFF	TGTGCCAGCAGCGGCGGGACAGGGCGCCGACTAGTCAATGAGCAGTTCTTC
many	TRBV20-1	NA	TRBJ2-1	CSARRENSYNEQFF	TGCAGTGCTCGCCGGGAGAACTCCTACAATGAGCAGTTCTTC
many	TRBV6-2/TRBV6-3	TRBD2	TRBJ2-5	CASSYLAGFQETQYF	TGTGCCAGCAGTTACCTAGCGGGATTCCAAGAGACCCAGTACTTC
many	TRBV7-9	NA	TRBJ2-3	CASSFPGVYTQYF	TGTGCCAGCAGCTTCCCGGGGGTTTATACGCAGTATTTT
few	TRBV6-1	NA	TRBJ2-2	CASGWGYNTGELFF	TGTGCCAGCGGGTGGGGTTATAACACCGGGGAGCTGTTTTTT
NA	TRBV2	NA	TRBJ1-2	CASSVRWTALNGYTF	TGTGCCAGCAGTGTCCGGTGGACAGCGCTCAATGGCTACACCTTC
NA	TRBV5-1	TRBD1	TRBJ1-6	CASSSNTGVVSPLHF	TGCGCCAGCAGCAGCAATACAGGGGTTGTAAGTCCCCTCCACTTT
few	TRBV19	NA	TRBJ1-1	CASSLAPGNTEAFF	TGTGCCAGTAGTTTGGCTCCGGGGAACACTGAAGCTTTCTTT
NA	TRBV27	TRBD2	TRBJ2-1	CASASRTSGSSYNEQFF	TGTGCCAGCGCTTCACGGACTAGCGGGAGCTCCTACAATGAGCAGTTCTTC
many	TRBV28	TRBD1	TRBJ2-5	CASSLEDRGGWETQYF	TGTGCCAGCAGTCTCGAGGACAGGGGAGGTTGGGAGACCCAGTACTTC
few	TRBV7-9	TRBD1	TRBJ2-1	CASSLVLQTRGHNEQFF	TGTGCCAGCAGCTTAGTTCTACAGACCAGGGGGCACAATGAGCAGTTCTTC
NA	TRBV12-3/TRBV12-4	TRBD2	TRBJ2-4	CASSYPGRGLALNIQYF	TGTGCCAGCAGTTATCCAGGCCGGGGACTAGCGCTAAACATTCAGTACTTC
many	TRBV6-2/TRBV6-3	NA	TRBJ2-7	CASSYSEDPSSYEQYF	TGTGCCAGCAGTTACTCTGAGGATCCAAGCTCCTACGAGCAGTACTTC
NA	TRBV6-2/TRBV6-3	TRBD2	TRBJ2-1	CASSLLAGGPYEQFF	TGTGCCAGCAGTTTACTAGCGGGAGGGCCCTATGAGCAGTTCTTC
many	TRBV20-1	TRBD2	TRBJ2-7	CSARDSETSGYEQYF	TGCAGTGCTAGAGATTCGGAGACTAGCGGCTACGAGCAGTACTTC
few	TRBV12-3/TRBV12-4	NA	TRBJ2-3	CASENRTDTQYF	TGTGCCAGCGAGAACCGCACAGATACGCAGTATTTT
NA	TRBV6-6	TRBD1	TRBJ2-1	CASSYAGQGAYNEQFF	TGTGCCAGCAGTTACGCTGGACAGGGGGCCTACAATGAGCAGTTCTTC
many	TRBV7-9	NA	TRBJ2-3	CASSSGRLGEDTQYF	TGTGCCAGCAGCTCCGGACGACTAGGGGAAGATACGCAGTATTTT
many	TRBV12-3/TRBV12-4	NA	TRBJ2-2	CASTLRTLAAGELFF	TGTGCCAGCACCCTCCGGACGTTGGCGGCCGGGGAGCTGTTTTTT
many	TRBV11-2	NA	TRBJ2-2	CASSLDQQGTTLTGELFF	TGTGCCAGCAGCTTAGATCAGCAGGGGACTACACTTACCGGGGAGCTGTTTTTT
NA	TRBV7-3	NA	TRBJ2-6	CASSLGGAGSGANVLTF	TGTGCCAGTTCCCTTGGCGGGGCGGGGTCTGGGGCCAACGTCCTGACTTTC
many	TRBV29-1	TRBD1	TRBJ2-3	CSVARGRSDTQYF	TGCAGCGTTGCCAGGGGGCGATCGGATACGCAGTATTTT
few	TRBV30	NA	TRBJ2-3	CAWLDTQYF	TGTGCCTGGCTGGATACGCAGTATTTT
many	TRBV2	NA	TRBJ1-5	CASSEEAALDQPQHF	TGTGCCAGCAGTGAAGAGGCGGCATTGGATCAGCCCCAGCATTTT
many	TRBV7-9	TRBD2	TRBJ2-1	CASSRLAGWREQFF	TGTGCCAGCAGCCGACTAGCGGGATGGCGTGAGCAGTTCTTC
many	TRBV14	NA	TRBJ2-1	CASSRARTDRDEQFF	TGTGCCAGCAGCCGGGCTAGGACGGACCGTGATGAGCAGTTCTTC
many	TRBV29-1	NA	TRBJ2-1	CSAPTGSTGSGNEQFF	TGCAGCGCACCGACGGGCTCTACAGGATCGGGCAATGAGCAGTTCTTC
many	TRBV12-3/TRBV12-4	TRBD1	TRBJ1-6	CASTTWTGYNSPLHF	TGTGCCAGCACCACCTGGACAGGTTATAATTCACCCCTCCACTTT
many	TRBV5-1	NA	TRBJ2-3	CASSLFSGTDTQYF	TGCGCCAGCAGCTTGTTCAGCGGCACAGATACGCAGTATTTT